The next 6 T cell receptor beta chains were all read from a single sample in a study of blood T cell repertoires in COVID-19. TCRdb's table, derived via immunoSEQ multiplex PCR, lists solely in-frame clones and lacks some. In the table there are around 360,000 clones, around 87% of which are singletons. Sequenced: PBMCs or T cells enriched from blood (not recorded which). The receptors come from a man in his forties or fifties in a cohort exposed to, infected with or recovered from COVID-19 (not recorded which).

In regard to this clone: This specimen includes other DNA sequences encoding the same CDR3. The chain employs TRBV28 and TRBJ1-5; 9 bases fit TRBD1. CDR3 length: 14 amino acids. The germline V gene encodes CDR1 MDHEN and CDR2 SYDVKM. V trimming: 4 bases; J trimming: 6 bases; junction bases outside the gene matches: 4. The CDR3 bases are TGTGCCAGCAGTTCGGGACAGGGTCGTCAGCCCCAGCATTTT. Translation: CASSSGQGRQPQHF.

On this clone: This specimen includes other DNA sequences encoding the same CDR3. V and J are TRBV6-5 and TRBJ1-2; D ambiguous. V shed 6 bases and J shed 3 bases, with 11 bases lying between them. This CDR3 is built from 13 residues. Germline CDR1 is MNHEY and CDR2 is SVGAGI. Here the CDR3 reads CASSPGTDYGYTF. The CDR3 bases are TGTGCCAGCAGCCCGGGAACAGACTATGGCTACACCTTC.

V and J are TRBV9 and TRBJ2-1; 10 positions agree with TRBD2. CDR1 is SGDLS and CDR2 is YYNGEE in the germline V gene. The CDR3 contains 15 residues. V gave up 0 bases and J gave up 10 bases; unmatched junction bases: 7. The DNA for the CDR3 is TGTGCCAGCAGCGTAGCAGCGGGAGGGCGCGGAGAGCAGTTCTTC. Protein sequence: CASSVAAGGRGEQFF.

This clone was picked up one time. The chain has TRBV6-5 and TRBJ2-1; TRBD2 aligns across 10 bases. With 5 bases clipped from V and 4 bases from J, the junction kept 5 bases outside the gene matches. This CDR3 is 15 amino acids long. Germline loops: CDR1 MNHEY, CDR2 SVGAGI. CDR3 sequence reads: CASSNGLAAYNEQFF. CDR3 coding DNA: TGTGCCAGCAGTAACGGACTAGCGGCATACAATGAGCAGTTCTTC.

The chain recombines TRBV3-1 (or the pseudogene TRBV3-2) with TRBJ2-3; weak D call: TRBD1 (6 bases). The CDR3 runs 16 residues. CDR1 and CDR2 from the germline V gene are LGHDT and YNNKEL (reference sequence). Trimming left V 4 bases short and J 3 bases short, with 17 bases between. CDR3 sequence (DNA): TGTGCCAGCAGCCCCCCAGGGGACCGGAGAACAGATACGCAGTATTTT. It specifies CASSPPGDRRTDTQYF.

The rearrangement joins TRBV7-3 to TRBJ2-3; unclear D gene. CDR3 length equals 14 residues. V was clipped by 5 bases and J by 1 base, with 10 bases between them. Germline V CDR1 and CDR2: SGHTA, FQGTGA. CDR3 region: CASSVGYGTDTQYF. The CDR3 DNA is TGTGCCAGCAGCGTCGGGTACGGCACAGATACGCAGTATTTT.